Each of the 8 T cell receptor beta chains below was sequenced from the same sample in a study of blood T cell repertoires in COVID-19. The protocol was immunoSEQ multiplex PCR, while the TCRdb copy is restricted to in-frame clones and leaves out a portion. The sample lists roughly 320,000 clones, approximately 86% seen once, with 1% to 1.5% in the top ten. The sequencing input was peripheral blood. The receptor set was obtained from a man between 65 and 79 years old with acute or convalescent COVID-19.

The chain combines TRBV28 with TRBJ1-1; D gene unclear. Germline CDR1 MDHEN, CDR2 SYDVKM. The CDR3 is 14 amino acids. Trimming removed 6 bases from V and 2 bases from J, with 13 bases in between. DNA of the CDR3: TGTGCCAGCAGCTTCGTGCCGGGTAACACTGAAGCTTTCTTT. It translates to CASSFVPGNTEAFF.

This CDR3 is CATSDLQGGNEQFF. DNA of the CDR3: TGTGCCACCAGTGATTTGCAGGGGGGCAATGAGCAGTTCTTC. The chain couples TRBV24-1 to TRBJ2-1; TRBD1 might be the D (7 bases). V lost 0 bases to trimming and J lost 6 bases, with 8 bases between them. The CDR3 runs 14 residues. The germline CDR1 and CDR2 sequences are KGHDR and SFDVKD.

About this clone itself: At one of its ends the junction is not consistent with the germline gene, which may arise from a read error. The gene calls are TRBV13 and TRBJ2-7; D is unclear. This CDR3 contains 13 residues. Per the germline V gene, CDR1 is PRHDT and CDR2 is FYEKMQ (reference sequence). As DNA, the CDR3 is TGTGCCAGCAGCTTAGGCAATGTCGGCTCGGCGGACTTC. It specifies CASSLGNVGSADF.

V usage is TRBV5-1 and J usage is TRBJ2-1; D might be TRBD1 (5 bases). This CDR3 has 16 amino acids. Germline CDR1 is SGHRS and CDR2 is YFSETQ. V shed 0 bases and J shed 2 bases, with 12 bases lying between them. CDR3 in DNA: TGCGCCAGCAGCTTGGCCCCGAGCAGGGCCTACAATGAGCAGTTCTTC. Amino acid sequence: CASSLAPSRAYNEQFF.

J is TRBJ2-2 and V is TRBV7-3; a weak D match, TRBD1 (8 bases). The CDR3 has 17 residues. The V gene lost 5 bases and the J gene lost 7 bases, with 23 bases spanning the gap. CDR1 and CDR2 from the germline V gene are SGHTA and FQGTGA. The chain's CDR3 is CASSRGGTGPDGGELFF. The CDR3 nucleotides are TGTGCCAGCAGCAGGGGAGGGACAGGCCCGGACGGCGGGGAGCTGTTTTTT.

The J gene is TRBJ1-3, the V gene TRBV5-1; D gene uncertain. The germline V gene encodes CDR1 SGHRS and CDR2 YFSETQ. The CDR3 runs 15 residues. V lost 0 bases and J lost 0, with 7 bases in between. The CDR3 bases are TGCGCCAGCAGCTTGGTGTCTTACTCTGGAAACACCATATATTTT. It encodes CASSLVSYSGNTIYF.

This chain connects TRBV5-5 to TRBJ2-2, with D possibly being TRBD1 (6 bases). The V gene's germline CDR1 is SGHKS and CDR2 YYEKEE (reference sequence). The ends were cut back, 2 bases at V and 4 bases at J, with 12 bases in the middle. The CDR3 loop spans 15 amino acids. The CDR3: CASSLNRVGTGELFF. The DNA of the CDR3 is TGTGCCAGCAGCTTAAACAGGGTCGGCACCGGGGAGCTGTTTTTT.

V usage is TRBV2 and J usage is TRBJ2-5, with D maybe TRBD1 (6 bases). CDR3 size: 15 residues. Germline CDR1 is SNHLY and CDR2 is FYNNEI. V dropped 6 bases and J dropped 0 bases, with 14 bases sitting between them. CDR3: CASRPGQPYQETQYF. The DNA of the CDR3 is TGTGCCAGCAGACCGGGACAACCGTACCAAGAGACCCAGTACTTC.